Listed here is a single T cell receptor beta chain. This record comes from a study of blood T cell repertoires in COVID-19. Turning to the study itself: Some COVID-19 samples were acute and others convalescent; all came from the United States, Italy and Spain. From T cells, B-cell-depleted T cells, or PBMCs came the material, which was cDNA or gDNA.

V gave up 7 bases and J gave up 3 bases, with 7 bases separating them. This CDR3 is built from 12 residues. The germline gives CDR1 LNHDA, CDR2 SQIVND (reference sequence). Authors' methods: Amplification of reference gene primers provided the estimated nucleated cell counts. Using immunoSEQ multiplex PCR, the repertoire was profiled, and TCRdb retains in-frame clones only, with some absent. D and trimming were read from the DNA, whereas the V and J calls and clone size are those reported in that table. The sample records some 170,000 clones, under 85% being singletons. The receptor comes from a man between 65 and 80 years old with acute or convalescent COVID-19. The J gene is TRBJ2-1, the V gene TRBV19; D remains unclear. The sequencing sample was made of peripheral blood. CDR3 loop: CASMSFYNEQFF. For the CDR3, the DNA is TGTGCCAGTATGAGCTTCTACAATGAGCAGTTCTTC. The full variable domain, its missing parts supplied by reference TRBV19 and TRBJ2-1, is DGGITQSPKYLFRKEGQNVTLSCEQNLNHDAMYWYRQDPGQGLRLIYYSQIVNDFQKGDIAEGYSVSREKKESFPLTVTSAQKNPTAFYLCASMSFYNEQFFGPGTRLTVL.